The 13 T cell receptor beta chains below come from one sample, sequenced in a study of blood T cell repertoires in COVID-19 (dated by TCRdb to 2020 to 2021). Libraries came from the immunoSEQ multiplex PCR assay. As stored in TCRdb, this immuneACCESS dataset retains in-frame rearrangements with V and J assigned. A fraction of the clones does not appear; measured against another copy, unresolved V genes explain less than half of the discrepancy, and the remainder lacks a known reason. This sample is represented by approximately 210,000 clones; 80% to 85% of them were singletons. The ten largest clonotypes hold 4% to 5.5% of the sample. Sequenced: peripheral blood. These receptors were collected from a human donor in a cohort sampled during active COVID-19.

The gene calls are TRBV5-3 and TRBJ2-3; D call uncertain. TRBV5-3 is an ORF for which the function is uncertain. CDR3 size: 14 residues. With 0 bases removed from V and 2 bases from J, the gap between germline ends came to 7 bases. CDR3 loop: CARSLAGYTDTQYF. In DNA, the CDR3 is TGTGCCAGAAGCTTGGCCGGTTACACAGATACGCAGTATTTT.

The chain combines TRBV12-3 or TRBV12-4 with TRBJ1-2, with a possible D match to TRBD1 (6 bases). The V end lost 5 bases, the J end lost 7 bases, and 11 bases lay between the germline ends. The CDR3 sequence is 12 residues long. The CDR3, as DNA: TGTGCCAGCAGTCTCAGGGGTCTTGGCTACACCTTC. Amino acid sequence: CASSLRGLGYTF.

This clone was seen a few times. Other nucleotide sequences in the sample specify the same CDR3. The CDR3 spells CASSPGPQNTEAFF. CDR3 nucleotides: TGTGCCAGCTCACCCGGTCCTCAGAACACTGAAGCTTTCTTT. The chain carries TRBV18 and TRBJ1-1, with D hard to call. Germline CDR1 is KGHSH and CDR2 is LQKENI. This CDR3 region has 14 residues. V lost 3 bases, J lost 1 base, and 9 bases lay in between.

This chain uses TRBV28 with TRBJ2-4, with D perhaps TRBD1 (5 bases). The CDR3 covers 16 residues. V lost 3 bases and J lost 7, with 19 bases in between. The germline CDR1 and CDR2 sequences are MDHEN and SYDVKM. The CDR3 protein is CASSLGRGSLRNIQYF. The CDR3 coding sequence is TGTGCCAGCAGTTTGGGGCGAGGTAGCCTGAGGAACATTCAGTACTTC.

The chain employs TRBV7-3 and TRBJ2-1; the match to TRBD2 covers 9 bases. This CDR3 contains 15 residues. Germline CDR1 is SGHTA and CDR2 is FQGTGA. V dropped 6 bases and J dropped 8; count of bases not matched to a gene: 11. The CDR3 here is CASRKTGLAFYEQFF. DNA for the CDR3: TGTGCCAGCAGAAAAACGGGACTAGCCTTCTATGAGCAGTTCTTC.

The chain couples TRBV14 to TRBJ1-5; D unresolved. The germline gives CDR1 SGHDN, CDR2 FVKESK. V lost 0 bases to trimming and J lost 6 bases, with 6 bases between them. The CDR3 consists of 13 residues. CDR3 in amino acids: CASSQDGSQPQHF. In DNA form, the CDR3 reads TGTGCCAGCAGCCAAGACGGTAGTCAGCCCCAGCATTTT.

The chain combines TRBV18 with TRBJ2-2, with 7 nucleotides matching TRBD1. After removal of 4 bases from V and 7 bases from J, the junction contained 9 bases not matched to a gene. The V gene's germline CDR1 is KGHSH and CDR2 LQKENI. This CDR3 region has 15 residues. CDR3 amino acids: CASSRPGTADGELFF. For the CDR3, the DNA is TGTGCCAGCTCACGTCCCGGGACAGCGGACGGGGAGCTGTTTTTT.

The chain links TRBV7-2 to TRBJ2-7; 9 bases agree with TRBD2. From germline, CDR1 is SGHTA and CDR2 FQGNSA. J gave up 3 bases and V 5 bases, and 8 bases lay outside the gene matches. The CDR3 is 15 amino acids. This CDR3 is CASSAYPAGGYEQYF. In DNA form, the CDR3 reads TGTGCCAGCAGCGCTTACCCAGCGGGAGGCTACGAGCAGTACTTC. Together with reference TRBV7-2 and TRBJ2-7, the CDR3 gives the full variable domain: GAGVSQSPSNKVTEKGKDVELRCDPISGHTALYWYRQSLGQGLEFLIYFQGNSAPDKSGLPSDRFSAERTGGSVSTLTIQRTQQEDSAVYLCASSAYPAGGYEQYFGPGTRLTVT.

The chain employs TRBV6-5 and TRBJ1-5; 12 bases line up with TRBD1. The CDR3 spans 15 residues. The germline V gene encodes CDR1 MNHEY and CDR2 SVGAGI. V was pared by 2 bases and J by 7 bases, with 3 bases of the junction left unmatched. The CDR3 is CASSYGTGGGQPQHF. The CDR3 DNA sequence: TGTGCCAGCAGTTACGGGACAGGGGGCGGCCAGCCCCAGCATTTT.

V gene TRBV4-3 combines with J gene TRBJ2-1; TRBD2 matches 9 bases. V lost 4 bases to trimming and J lost 4 bases; unmatched junction nucleotides: 8. CDR3 length equals 16 residues. Germline loops: CDR1 LGHNA, CDR2 YSLEER. The DNA for the CDR3 is TGCGCCAGCAGCCCAGGGGCGGGAGGGCCGTACAATGAGCAGTTCTTC. Its protein is CASSPGAGGPYNEQFF.

This chain joins TRBV27 and TRBJ2-7; D is perhaps TRBD2 (5 bases). V lost 2 bases to trimming and J lost 2 bases, with 16 bases between them. The CDR3 consists of 16 residues. Germline loops: CDR1 MNHEY, CDR2 SMNVEV (reference sequence). In DNA, the CDR3 is TGTGCCAGCAGTTTAAGCGGCAGGCCTAGGGCCTACGAGCAGTACTTC. It translates to CASSLSGRPRAYEQYF.

The chain links TRBV6-1 to TRBJ2-5, with D possibly TRBD1 on 5 matching bases. This CDR3 contains 16 residues. The ends were cut back, 2 bases at V and 2 bases at J, with 15 bases in the middle. Looked up from germline, CDR1 is MNHNS and CDR2 is SASEGT. CDR3 DNA sequence: TGTGCCAGCAGTGAAATGGGCAGGGCAGAACAAGAGACCCAGTACTTC. It encodes CASSEMGRAEQETQYF.

The chain carries TRBV6-6 and TRBJ2-7, with 8 positions matching TRBD2. V lost 6 bases, J lost 7 bases, and 11 bases stayed unmatched. The CDR3 covers 14 residues. Germline V gene lookup returns CDR1 MNHNY and CDR2 SVGAGI (reference sequence). The CDR3 region has the DNA TGTGCCAGCAGAAACGGACTAGCTACCGGAGAGCAGTACTTC. Its protein is CASRNGLATGEQYF.